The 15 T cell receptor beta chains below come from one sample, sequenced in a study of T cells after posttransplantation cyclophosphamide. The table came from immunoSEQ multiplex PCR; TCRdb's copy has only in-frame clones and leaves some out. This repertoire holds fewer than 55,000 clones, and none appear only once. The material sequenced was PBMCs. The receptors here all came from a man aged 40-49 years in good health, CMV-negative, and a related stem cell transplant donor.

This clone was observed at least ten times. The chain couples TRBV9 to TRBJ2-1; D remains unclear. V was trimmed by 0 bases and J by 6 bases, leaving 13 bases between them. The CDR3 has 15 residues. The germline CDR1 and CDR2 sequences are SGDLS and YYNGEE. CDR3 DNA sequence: TGTGCCAGCAGCGTAGGGGCAGTCCTTGGCAATGAGCAGTTCTTC. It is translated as CASSVGAVLGNEQFF.

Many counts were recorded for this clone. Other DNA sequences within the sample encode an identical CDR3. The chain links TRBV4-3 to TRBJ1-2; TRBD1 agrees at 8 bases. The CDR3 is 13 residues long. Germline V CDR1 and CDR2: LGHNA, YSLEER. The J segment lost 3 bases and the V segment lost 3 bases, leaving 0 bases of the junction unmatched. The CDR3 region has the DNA TGCGCCAGCAGCCAGGACAGGGACTATGGCTACACCTTC. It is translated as CASSQDRDYGYTF.

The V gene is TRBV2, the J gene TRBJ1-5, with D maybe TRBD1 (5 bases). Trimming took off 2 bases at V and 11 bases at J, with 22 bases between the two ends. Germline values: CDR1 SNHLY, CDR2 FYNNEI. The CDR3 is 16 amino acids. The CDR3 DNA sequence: TGTGCCAGCAGTGAAAAGGGGTGGACAATATCTGGGGCCCAGCATTTT. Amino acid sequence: CASSEKGWTISGAQHF. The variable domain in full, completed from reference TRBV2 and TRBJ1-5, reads EPEVTQTPSHQVTQMGQEVILRCVPISNHLYFYWYRQILGQKVEFLVSFYNNEISEKSEIFDDQFSVERPDGSNFTLKIRSTKLEDSAMYFCASSEKGWTISGAQHFGDGTRLSIL.

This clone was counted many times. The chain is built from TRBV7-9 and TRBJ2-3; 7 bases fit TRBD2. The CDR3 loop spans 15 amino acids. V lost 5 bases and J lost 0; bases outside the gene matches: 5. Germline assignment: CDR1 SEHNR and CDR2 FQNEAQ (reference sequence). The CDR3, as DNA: TGTGCCAGCAGCCTCGGGACTACTAGCACAGATACGCAGTATTTT. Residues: CASSLGTTSTDTQYF.

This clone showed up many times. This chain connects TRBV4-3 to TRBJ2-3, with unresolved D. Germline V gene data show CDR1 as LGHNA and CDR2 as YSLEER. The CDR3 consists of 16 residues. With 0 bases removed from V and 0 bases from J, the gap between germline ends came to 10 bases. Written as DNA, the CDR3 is TGCGCCAGCAGCCAAGATGGTATGACTAGCACAGATACGCAGTATTTT. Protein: CASSQDGMTSTDTQYF.

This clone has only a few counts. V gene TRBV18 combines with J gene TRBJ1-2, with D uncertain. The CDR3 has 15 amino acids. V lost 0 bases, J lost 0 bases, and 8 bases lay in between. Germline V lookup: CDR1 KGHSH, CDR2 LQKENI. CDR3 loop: CASSPPILANYGYTF. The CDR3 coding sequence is TGTGCCAGCTCACCACCGATTTTAGCTAACTATGGCTACACCTTC.

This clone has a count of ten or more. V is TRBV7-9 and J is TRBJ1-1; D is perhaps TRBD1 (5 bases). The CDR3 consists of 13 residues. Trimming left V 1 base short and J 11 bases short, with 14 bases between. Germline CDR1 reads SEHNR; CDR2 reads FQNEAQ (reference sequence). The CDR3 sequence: CASSLDGGEDAFF. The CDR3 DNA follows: TGTGCCAGCAGCTTAGACGGGGGGGAGGACGCTTTCTTT.

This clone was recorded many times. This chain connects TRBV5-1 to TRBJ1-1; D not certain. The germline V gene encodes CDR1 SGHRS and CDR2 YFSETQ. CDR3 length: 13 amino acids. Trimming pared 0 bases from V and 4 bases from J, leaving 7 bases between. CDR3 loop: CASSLGAGTEAFF. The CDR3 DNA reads TGCGCCAGCAGCTTGGGGGCCGGCACTGAAGCTTTCTTT. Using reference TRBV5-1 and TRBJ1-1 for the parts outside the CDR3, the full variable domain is KAGVTQTPRYLIKTRGQQVTLSCSPISGHRSVSWYQQTPGQGLQFLFEYFSETQRNKGNFPGRFSGRQFSNSRSEMNVSTLELGDSALYLCASSLGAGTEAFFGQGTRLTVV.

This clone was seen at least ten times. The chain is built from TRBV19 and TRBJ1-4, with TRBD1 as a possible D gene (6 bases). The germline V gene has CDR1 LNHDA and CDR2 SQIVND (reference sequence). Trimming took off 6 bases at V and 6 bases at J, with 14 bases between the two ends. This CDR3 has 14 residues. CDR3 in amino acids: CASRDSRMHEKLFF. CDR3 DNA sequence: TGTGCCAGTAGGGACAGCCGCATGCATGAAAAACTGTTTTTT.

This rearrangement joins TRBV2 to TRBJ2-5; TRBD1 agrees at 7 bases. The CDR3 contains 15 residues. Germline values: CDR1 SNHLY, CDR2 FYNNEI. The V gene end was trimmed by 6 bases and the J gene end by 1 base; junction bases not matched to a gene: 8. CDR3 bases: TGTGCCAGCAGGTTGGACAGGTTGGTCCAAGAGACCCAGTACTTC. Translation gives CASRLDRLVQETQYF.

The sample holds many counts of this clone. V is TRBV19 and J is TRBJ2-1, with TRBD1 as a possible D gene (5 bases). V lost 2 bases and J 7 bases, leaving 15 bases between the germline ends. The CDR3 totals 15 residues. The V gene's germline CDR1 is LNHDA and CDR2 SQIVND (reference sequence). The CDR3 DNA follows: TGTGCCAGTAGTATACCAGGGTCCTTAAGTAATGAGCAGTTCTTC. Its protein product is CASSIPGSLSNEQFF.

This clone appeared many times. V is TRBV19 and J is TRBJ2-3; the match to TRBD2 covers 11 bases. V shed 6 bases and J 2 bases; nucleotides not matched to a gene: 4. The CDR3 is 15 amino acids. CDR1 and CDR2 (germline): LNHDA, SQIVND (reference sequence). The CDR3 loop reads CASRLAGANTDTQYF. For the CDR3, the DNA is TGTGCCAGTAGACTAGCGGGGGCGAACACAGATACGCAGTATTTT.

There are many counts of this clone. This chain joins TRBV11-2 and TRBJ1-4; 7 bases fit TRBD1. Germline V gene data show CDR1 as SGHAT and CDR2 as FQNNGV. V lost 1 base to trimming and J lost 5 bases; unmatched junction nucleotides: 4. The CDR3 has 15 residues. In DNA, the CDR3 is TGTGCCAGCAGCTTAGGGGACAGACAAAATGAAAAACTGTTTTTT. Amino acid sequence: CASSLGDRQNEKLFF.

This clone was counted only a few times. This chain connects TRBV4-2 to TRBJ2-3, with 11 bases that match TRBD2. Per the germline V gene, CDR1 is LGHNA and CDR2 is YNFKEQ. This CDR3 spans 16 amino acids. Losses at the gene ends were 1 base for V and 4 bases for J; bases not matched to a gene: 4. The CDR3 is CASSQAGSGRADTQYF. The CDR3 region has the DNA TGTGCCAGCAGCCAAGCAGGTAGCGGGAGGGCAGATACGCAGTATTTT.

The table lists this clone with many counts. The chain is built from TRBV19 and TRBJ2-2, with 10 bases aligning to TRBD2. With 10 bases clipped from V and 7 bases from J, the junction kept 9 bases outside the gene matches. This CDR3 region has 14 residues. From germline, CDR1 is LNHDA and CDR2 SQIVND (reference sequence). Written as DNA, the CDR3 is TGTGCCATATCAAGCGGGAGGGCCATCGGGGAGCTGTTTTTT. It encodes CAISSGRAIGELFF.